The clone carrying this TCR beta chain was picked up a small number of times. The antigen is unknown. For TCR beta, libraries came from quantitative 5'-RACE with molecular barcodes. Each CDR3 protein is one row after TCRdb ran MiXCR on the 5' RACE reads. The sample includes 700,000 or so distinct CDR3 sequences, over 15% of them seen just once. These data come from a study of CD8 T cells in ankylosing spondylitis. Germline V gene data show CDR1 as SGHAT and CDR2 as FQDESV (reference sequence). Trimming took 4 bases from V and 3 from J; bases not matched to a gene: 3. The CDR3 covers 15 residues. Overall study findings and caveats: Disease-linked clones reportedly concentrated significantly in matched ankylosing spondylitis synovial fluid. Ankylosing spondylitis blood appeared to carry a characteristic TCR beta motif of roughly 8 highly homologous variants.

Sequenced: blood, either unsorted or a sorted T cell fraction (not recorded which). The receptor was isolated from a male donor with ankylosing spondylitis. V is TRBV11-1 and J is TRBJ2-1, with 10 bases lining up with TRBD1. DNA of the CDR3: TGTGCCAGCAGCTACGGGACAGGGGTCTACAATGAGCAGTTCTTC. This codes for CASSYGTGVYNEQFF.